This entry is about one T cell receptor (beta chain). The CDR3 loop spans 14 amino acids. CDR1 is SGHNT and CDR2 is YYREEE in the germline V gene (reference sequence). V gave up 5 bases and J gave up 1 base, with 12 bases separating them. The data originate from a study of blood T cell repertoires in COVID-19. As for the study in general: Both acute and convalescent COVID-19 samples were obtained from the United States, Italy and Spain.

Original processing notes: Nucleated cell counts were estimated from reference gene primer amplification. Sequenced by immunoSEQ multiplex PCR; TCRdb stores in-frame clones only, minus some. That table is the source of V, J and clone size, and D and trimming were worked out from the DNA. This sample carries 290,000 or so clones, 90% to 95% of them seen once, and the ten largest clones take 2.2%. This sequence joins TRBV5-4 and TRBJ1-1; D is uncertain. Input material: peripheral blood. This clonotype was obtained from a woman in her thirties with COVID-19, enrolled during active disease. CDR3 in DNA: TGTGCCAGCAGGGGCCGGGGAGGGAACACTGAAGCTTTCTTT. The encoded protein is CASRGRGGNTEAFF.